These T cell receptor beta chains were read from a single sample in a study of cytomegalovirus exposure and HLA in healthy donors. TCRdb's table, derived via immunoSEQ multiplex PCR, lists solely in-frame clones and lacks some. The data contain under 200,000 clones, about 80% of them singletons. Sequencing was done on a sample of PBMCs. These TCRs come from a man aged 18 to 30 in good health and CMV-seropositive. Both conserved end residues are part of each CDR3. The D gene is left open where the match is weak. Some rows have no size entry. The others give once, few or many, or a class for an expanded clone.

TRBD2 TRBJ2-7 TRBV28 . CASSLAGGSGHEQYF TGTGCCAGCAGTTTAGCCGGCGGGAGTGGCCACGAGCAGTACTTC
. TRBJ1-3 TRBV6-5 once CASSDRSFGNTIYF TGTGCCAGCAGCGACAGGAGTTTCGGAAACACCATATATTTT
. TRBJ2-3 TRBV4-1 . CASSQGEGTDTQYF TGCGCCAGCAGCCAAGGTGAGGGCACAGATACGCAGTATTTT
. TRBJ2-7 TRBV7-9 . CASSLGPGSYEQYF TGTGCCAGCAGCTTAGGTCCCGGCTCCTACGAGCAGTACTTC
TRBD1 TRBJ1-3 TRBV28 . CASSETGRGNTIYF TGTGCCAGCAGCGAGACAGGGCGGGGAAACACCATATATTTT
. TRBJ2-6 TRBV4-1 . CASSQIGAWANVLTF TGCGCCAGCAGCCAAATAGGGGCCTGGGCCAACGTCCTGACTTTC
. TRBJ2-7 TRBV7-9 . CASSPWDTLSYEQYF TGTGCCAGCAGCCCTTGGGACACCCTGAGCTACGAGCAGTACTTC
. TRBJ2-1 TRBV19 once CASSLTSSYNEQFF TGTGCCAGTAGCCTCACGAGCTCCTACAATGAGCAGTTCTTC
TRBD1 TRBJ1-5 TRBV2 . CASREGQGVSQPQHF TGTGCCAGCAGGGAGGGACAGGGGGTAAGTCAGCCCCAGCATTTT
. TRBJ1-1 TRBV7-9 few CASSGLAEAFF TGTGCCAGCAGCGGCTTGGCTGAAGCTTTCTTT
. TRBJ2-5 TRBV2 . CASSPHETQYF TGTGCCAGCAGTCCCCATGAGACCCAGTACTTC
. TRBJ1-1 TRBV6-5 . CACNRVGTEAFF TGTGCCTGCAATCGGGTGGGCACTGAAGCTTTCTTT
. TRBJ1-1 TRBV6-6 . CASAQLEGNTEAFF TGTGCCAGCGCGCAGCTTGAGGGGAACACTGAAGCTTTCTTT
. TRBJ1-1 TRBV6-1 . CASSPRTRDTEAFF TGTGCCAGCAGTCCTCGGACAAGGGACACTGAAGCTTTCTTT
TRBD2 TRBJ2-1 TRBV7-8 . CASSAKTSGRVGEQFF TGTGCCAGCAGCGCCAAGACTAGCGGGAGGGTCGGTGAGCAGTTCTTC
. TRBJ2-2 TRBV4-3 few CASSQDLAGELFF TGCGCCAGCAGCCAAGATCTAGCCGGGGAGCTGTTTTTT
. TRBJ2-1 TRBV4-3 . CASSHLREVSYNEQFF TGCGCCAGCAGCCATCTAAGGGAGGTTTCCTACAATGAGCAGTTCTTC
. TRBJ2-7 TRBV4-1 . CASSHPRGTYEQYF TGCGCCAGCAGCCATCCCAGGGGAACTTACGAGCAGTACTTC
. TRBJ1-2 TRBV4-3 . CASSPGGGGTRDGYTF TGCGCCAGCAGCCCCGGAGGGGGGGGAACCCGCGACGGCTACACCTTC
. TRBJ1-2 TRBV27 . CASSFRGGVYGYTF TGTGCCAGCAGTTTCCGGGGGGGGGTGTATGGCTACACCTTC
. TRBJ1-2 TRBV6-6 . CASSYSIGPDYGYTF TGTGCCAGCAGTTACTCAATTGGGCCAGATTATGGCTACACCTTC
TRBD1 TRBJ1-2 TRBV5-4 . CASSTHQGADGYTF TGTGCCAGCAGCACACATCAGGGGGCGGATGGCTACACCTTC
TRBD1 TRBJ2-7 TRBV7-2 . CASKPGQRNYEQYF TGTGCCAGCAAACCGGGACAGAGGAACTACGAGCAGTACTTC
. TRBJ2-4 TRBV9 . CASSVEVQGPKNIQYF TGTGCCAGCAGCGTAGAGGTCCAGGGGCCCAAAAACATTCAGTACTTC
TRBD2 TRBJ2-3 TRBV19 . CASRSGRAADTQYF TGTGCCAGCAGGAGCGGGAGGGCCGCGGATACGCAGTATTTT
. TRBJ2-5 TRBV20-1 . CSARVLETQYF TGCAGTGCTAGAGTCCTGGAGACCCAGTACTTC
. TRBJ1-5 TRBV19 . CASSIATDSNQPQHF TGTGCCAGTAGTATAGCGACAGATAGCAATCAGCCCCAGCATTTT
TRBD1 TRBJ2-3 TRBV5-1 . CASSLVATGGSDTQYF TGCGCCAGCAGCTTGGTTGCGACAGGGGGTTCAGATACGCAGTATTTT
. TRBJ1-3 TRBV6-5 . CASHRVDGNTIYF TGTGCCAGCCACAGGGTTGACGGAAACACCATATATTTT
. TRBJ2-5 TRBV30 . CAWTNGGAGETQYF TGTGCCTGGACTAACGGAGGAGCGGGAGAGACCCAGTACTTC
TRBD2 TRBJ2-6 TRBV13 . CASSVTTGLAGAGANVLTF TGTGCCAGCAGCGTGACCACGGGACTAGCGGGAGCTGGGGCCAACGTCCTGACTTTC
. TRBJ2-7 TRBV5-1 . CASFDNSYEQYF TGCGCCAGCTTCGACAACTCCTACGAGCAGTACTTC
TRBD1 TRBJ1-1 TRBV5-4 once CASSLARTGAGTEAFF TGTGCCAGCAGCTTGGCCCGAACAGGGGCAGGAACTGAAGCTTTCTTT
TRBD1 TRBJ2-4 TRBV15 . CATSRETGDRKNIQYF TGTGCCACCAGCAGAGAAACAGGGGATAGGAAAAACATTCAGTACTTC
. TRBJ2-5 TRBV30 . CAWRGEVEETQYF TGTGCCTGGAGGGGGGAGGTTGAAGAGACCCAGTACTTC
. TRBJ2-5 TRBV7-2 few CASSLGLPSQETQYF TGTGCCAGCAGCCTGGGACTTCCCTCACAAGAGACCCAGTACTTC
. TRBJ2-5 TRBV12-5 . CASASGAGETQYF TGTGCTAGTGCCTCTGGGGCAGGAGAGACCCAGTACTTC
TRBD1 TRBJ2-5 TRBV9 . CASSPRQGPVQETQYF TGTGCCAGCAGCCCCCGACAGGGACCTGTCCAAGAGACCCAGTACTTC
. TRBJ2-7 TRBV6-5 . CASSYRQALTYEQYF TGTGCCAGCAGTTATCGACAAGCCCTGACCTACGAGCAGTACTTC
TRBD2 TRBJ2-7 TRBV29-1 few CSVVPLAGALEQYF TGCAGCGTTGTTCCCCTAGCGGGGGCATTAGAGCAGTACTTC
. TRBJ2-5 TRBV7-9 . CASSPRVGPGETQYF TGTGCCAGCAGCCCCCGTGTCGGCCCGGGGGAGACCCAGTACTTC
. TRBJ1-2 TRBV13 . CASSFRTANYGYTF TGTGCCAGCAGCTTTCGGACAGCCAACTATGGCTACACCTTC
TRBD1 TRBJ2-3 TRBV7-2 . CASSFTGGQGDTQYF TGTGCCAGCAGCTTTACAGGGGGACAGGGAGATACGCAGTATTTT
TRBD1 TRBJ2-7 TRBV6-6 . CASTGGQGSYEQYF TGTGCCAGCACCGGAGGACAGGGATCCTACGAGCAGTACTTC
TRBD1 TRBJ2-4 TRBV7-2 . CASSFYEHRGPGYF TGTGCCAGCAGCTTTTACGAACACAGGGGGCCGGGGTACTTC
TRBD1 TRBJ1-2 TRBV2 few CASRTNRGSYGYTF TGTGCCAGCAGGACCAACAGGGGTAGCTATGGCTACACCTTC
. TRBJ1-2 TRBV27 . CASRGIGGRIHGYTF TGTGCCAGCCGTGGAATAGGGGGTCGGATTCATGGCTACACCTTC
. TRBJ2-1 TRBV7-9 once CASSLAYYNEQFF TGTGCCAGCAGCTTAGCTTATTACAATGAGCAGTTCTTC
. TRBJ2-2 TRBV7-3 once CASRRDGELFF TGTGCCAGCAGGAGAGACGGGGAGCTGTTTTTT
TRBD2 TRBJ2-3 TRBV5-6 few CASSPPGLGTDTQYF TGTGCCAGCAGCCCACCGGGACTAGGGACAGATACGCAGTATTTT
TRBD2 TRBJ2-7 TRBV29-1 once CSVGGGLYEQYF TGCAGCGTTGGGGGGGGATTATACGAGCAGTACTTC
. TRBJ1-4 TRBV7-2 . CASSRDRNEKLFF TGTGCCAGCAGCCGCGACAGGAATGAAAAACTGTTTTTT
. TRBJ2-1 TRBV18 . CASSRLAAGSSYNEQFF TGTGCCAGCTCACGCTTAGCAGCCGGAAGCTCCTACAATGAGCAGTTCTTC
TRBD1 TRBJ2-4 TRBV30 . CAWSFGQENIQYF TGTGCCTGGAGCTTCGGACAGGAAAACATTCAGTACTTC
TRBD1 TRBJ1-5 TRBV7-2 few CASSLGGQTNQPQHF TGTGCCAGCAGCTTAGGGGGACAGACCAATCAGCCCCAGCATTTT
TRBD2 TRBJ2-4 TRBV9 . CASSVDSTSGKNIQYF TGTGCCAGCAGCGTAGATTCCACTAGCGGTAAAAACATTCAGTACTTC